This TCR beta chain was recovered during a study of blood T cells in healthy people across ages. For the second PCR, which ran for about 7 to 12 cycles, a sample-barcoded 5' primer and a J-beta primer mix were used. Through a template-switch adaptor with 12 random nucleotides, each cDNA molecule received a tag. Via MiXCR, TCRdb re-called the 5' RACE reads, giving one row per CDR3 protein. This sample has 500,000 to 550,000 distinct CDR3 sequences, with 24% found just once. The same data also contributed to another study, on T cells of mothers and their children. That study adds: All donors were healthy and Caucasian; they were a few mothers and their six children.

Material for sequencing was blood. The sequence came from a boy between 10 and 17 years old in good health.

The CDR3 spells CASSQLFVSGLYNEQFF. The CDR3 bases are TGCGCCAGCAGCCAACTATTTGTCAGCGGCCTGTACAATGAGCAGTTCTTC. J is TRBJ2-1 and V is TRBV4-3, with a possible D match to TRBD2 (5 bases). This CDR3 comprises 17 residues. V lost 2 bases and J lost 4, with 18 bases in between. CDR1 is LGHNA and CDR2 is YSLEER in the germline V gene.